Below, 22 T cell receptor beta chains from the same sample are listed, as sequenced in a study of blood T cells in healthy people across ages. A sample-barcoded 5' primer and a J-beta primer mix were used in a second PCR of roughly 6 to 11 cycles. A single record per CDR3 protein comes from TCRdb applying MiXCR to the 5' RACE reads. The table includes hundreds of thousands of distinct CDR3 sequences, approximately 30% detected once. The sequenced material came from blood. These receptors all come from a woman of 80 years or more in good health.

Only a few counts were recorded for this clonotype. The CDR3 DNA reads as TGTGCCAGCAGCTTACAGGGTGGATTCGATGGCTACACCTTC. This translates into CASSLQGGFDGYTF. The chain employs TRBV7-3 and TRBJ1-2, with D maybe TRBD1 (5 bases). This CDR3 has 14 residues. V lost 2 bases to trimming and J lost 6 bases, with 13 bases between them. Germline loops: CDR1 SGHTA, CDR2 FQGTGA.

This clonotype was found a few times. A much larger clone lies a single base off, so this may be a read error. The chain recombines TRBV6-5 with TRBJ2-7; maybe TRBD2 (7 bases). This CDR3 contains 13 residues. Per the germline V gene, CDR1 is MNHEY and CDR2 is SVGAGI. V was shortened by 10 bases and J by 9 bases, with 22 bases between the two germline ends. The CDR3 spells CATTGREVGGQYF. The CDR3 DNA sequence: TGTGCCACCACAGGGAGGGAAGTCGGCGGGCAGTACTTC.

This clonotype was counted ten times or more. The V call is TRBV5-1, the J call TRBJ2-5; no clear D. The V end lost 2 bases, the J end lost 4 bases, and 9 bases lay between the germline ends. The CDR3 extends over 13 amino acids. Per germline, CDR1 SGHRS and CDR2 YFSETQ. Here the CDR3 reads CASSFPNGETQYF. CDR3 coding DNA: TGCGCCAGCAGCTTTCCCAATGGAGAGACCCAGTACTTC.

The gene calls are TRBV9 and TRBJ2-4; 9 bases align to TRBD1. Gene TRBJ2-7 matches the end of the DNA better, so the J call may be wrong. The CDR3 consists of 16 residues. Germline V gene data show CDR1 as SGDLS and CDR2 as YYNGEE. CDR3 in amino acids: CASSVSSGQGLHEQYF. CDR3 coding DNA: TGTGCCAGCAGCGTATCTTCGGGACAGGGATTACACGAGCAGTACTTC.

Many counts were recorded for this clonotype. CDR3 DNA sequence: TGTGCCACCAGTCGGGCAACAGATACGCAGTATTTT. It encodes CATSRATDTQYF. The genes are TRBV15 and TRBJ2-3; unclear D gene. The CDR3 consists of 12 residues. V lost 6 bases and J 3 bases, leaving 7 bases between the germline ends. The germline CDR1 and CDR2 sequences are LNHNV and YYDKDF (reference sequence).

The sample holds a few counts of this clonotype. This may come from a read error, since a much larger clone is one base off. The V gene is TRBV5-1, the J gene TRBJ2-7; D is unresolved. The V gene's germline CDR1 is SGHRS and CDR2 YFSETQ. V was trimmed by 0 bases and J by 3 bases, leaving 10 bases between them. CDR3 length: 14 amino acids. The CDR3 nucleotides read TGCGCCAGCAGCTTGGCGGCCGGTTGCTACGAGCAGTACTTC. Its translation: CASSLAAGCYEQYF.

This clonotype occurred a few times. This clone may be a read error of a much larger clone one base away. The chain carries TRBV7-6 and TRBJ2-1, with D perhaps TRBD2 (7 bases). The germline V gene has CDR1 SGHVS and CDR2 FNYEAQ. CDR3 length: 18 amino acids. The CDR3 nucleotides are TGTGCCAGCAGCTTAAATTTTGAGTTGGGGGGGGCTAACAATGAGCGGTTCTTC. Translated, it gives CASSLNFELGGANNERFF.

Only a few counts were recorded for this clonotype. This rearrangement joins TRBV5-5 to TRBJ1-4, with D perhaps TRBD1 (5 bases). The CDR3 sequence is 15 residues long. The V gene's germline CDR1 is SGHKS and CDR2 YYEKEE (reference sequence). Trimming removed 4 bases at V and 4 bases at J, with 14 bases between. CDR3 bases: TGTGCCAGCAGCCTGGCAGGGACGAATAATGAAAAACTGTTTTTT. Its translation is CASSLAGTNNEKLFF.

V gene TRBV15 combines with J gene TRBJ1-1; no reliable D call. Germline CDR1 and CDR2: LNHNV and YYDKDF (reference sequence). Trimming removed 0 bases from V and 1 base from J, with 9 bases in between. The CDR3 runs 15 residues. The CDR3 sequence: CATSRDLWGNTEAFF. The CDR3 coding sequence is TGTGCCACCAGCAGAGATCTATGGGGGAACACTGAAGCTTTCTTT.

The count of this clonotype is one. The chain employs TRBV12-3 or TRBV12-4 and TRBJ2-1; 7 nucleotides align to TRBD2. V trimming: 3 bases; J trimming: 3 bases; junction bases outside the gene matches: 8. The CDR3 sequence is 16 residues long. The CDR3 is CASSFSGGRLYNEQFF. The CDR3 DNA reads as TGTGCCAGCAGTTTTTCGGGAGGACGACTCTACAATGAGCAGTTCTTC.

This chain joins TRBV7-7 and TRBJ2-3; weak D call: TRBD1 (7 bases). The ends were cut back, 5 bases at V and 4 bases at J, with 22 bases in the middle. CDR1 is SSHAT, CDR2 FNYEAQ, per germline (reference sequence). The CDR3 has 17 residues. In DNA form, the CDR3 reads TGTGCCAGCAGCCCCCGCGCCGGAGGGGGCCCGGCAGATACGCAGTATTTT. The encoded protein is CASSPRAGGGPADTQYF. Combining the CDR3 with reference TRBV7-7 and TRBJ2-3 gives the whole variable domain GAGVSQSPRYKVTKRGQDVTLRCDPISSHATLYWYQQALGQGPEFLTYFNYEAQPDKSGLPSDRFSAERPEGSISTLTIQRTEQRDSAMYRCASSPRAGGGPADTQYFGPGTRLTVL.

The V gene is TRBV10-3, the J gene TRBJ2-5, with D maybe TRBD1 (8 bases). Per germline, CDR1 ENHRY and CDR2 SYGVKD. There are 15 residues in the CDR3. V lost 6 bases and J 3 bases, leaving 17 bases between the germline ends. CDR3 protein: CAISKDTGGEETQYF. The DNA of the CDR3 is TGTGCCATCAGCAAAGATACAGGGGGGGAAGAGACCCAGTACTTC.

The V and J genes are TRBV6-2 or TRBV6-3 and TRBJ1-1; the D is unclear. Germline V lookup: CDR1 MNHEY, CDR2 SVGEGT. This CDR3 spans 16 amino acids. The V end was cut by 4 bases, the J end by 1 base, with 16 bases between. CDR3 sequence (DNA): TGTGCCAGCAGTTCCGCCCCGTGGAGAGGGAACACTGAAGCTTTCTTT. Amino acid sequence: CASSSAPWRGNTEAFF.

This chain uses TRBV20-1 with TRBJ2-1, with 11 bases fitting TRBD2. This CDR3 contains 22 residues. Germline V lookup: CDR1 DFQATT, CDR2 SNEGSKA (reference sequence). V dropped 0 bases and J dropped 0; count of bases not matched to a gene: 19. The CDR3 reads CSARDLASGGLLTKSSYNEQFF. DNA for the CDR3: TGCAGTGCTAGAGATCTTGCTAGCGGGGGGCTTCTCACAAAGAGCTCCTACAATGAGCAGTTCTTC.

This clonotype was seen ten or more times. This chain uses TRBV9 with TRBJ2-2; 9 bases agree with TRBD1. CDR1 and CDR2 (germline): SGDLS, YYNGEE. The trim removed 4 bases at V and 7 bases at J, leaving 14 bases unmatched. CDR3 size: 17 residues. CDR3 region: CASSPPFTGGISGELFF. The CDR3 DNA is TGTGCCAGCAGCCCCCCTTTCACAGGGGGCATTAGCGGGGAGCTGTTTTTT.

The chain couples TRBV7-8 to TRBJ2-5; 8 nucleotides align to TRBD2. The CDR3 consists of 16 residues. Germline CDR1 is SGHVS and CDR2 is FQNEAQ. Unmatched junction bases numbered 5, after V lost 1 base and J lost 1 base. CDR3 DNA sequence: TGTGCCAGCAGCTTAGAGGGCGGGGGGCGCCAAGAGACCCAGTACTTC. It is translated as CASSLEGGGRQETQYF.

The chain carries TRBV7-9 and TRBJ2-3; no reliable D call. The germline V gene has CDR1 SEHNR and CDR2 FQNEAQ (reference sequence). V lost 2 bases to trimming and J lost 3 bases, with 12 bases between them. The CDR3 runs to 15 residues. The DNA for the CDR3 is TGTGCCAGCAGCTTAATCGACCCCATTACAGATACGCAGTATTTT. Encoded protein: CASSLIDPITDTQYF.

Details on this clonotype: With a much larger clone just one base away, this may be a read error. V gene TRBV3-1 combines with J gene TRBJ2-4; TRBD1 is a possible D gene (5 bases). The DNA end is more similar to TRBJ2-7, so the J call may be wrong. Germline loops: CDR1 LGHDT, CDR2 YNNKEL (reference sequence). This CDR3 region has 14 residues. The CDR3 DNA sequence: TGTACCAGCAGCCAAGGGGTCTCAAGTCGCGAGCAGTACTTC. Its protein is CTSSQGVSSREQYF.

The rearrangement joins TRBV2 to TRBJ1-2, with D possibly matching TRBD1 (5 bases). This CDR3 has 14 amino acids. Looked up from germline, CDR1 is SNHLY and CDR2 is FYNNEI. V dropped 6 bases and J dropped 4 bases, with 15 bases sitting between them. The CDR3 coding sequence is TGTGCCAGCAGACCCTGGGGGGGGTCCTATGGCTACACCTTC. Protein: CASRPWGGSYGYTF.

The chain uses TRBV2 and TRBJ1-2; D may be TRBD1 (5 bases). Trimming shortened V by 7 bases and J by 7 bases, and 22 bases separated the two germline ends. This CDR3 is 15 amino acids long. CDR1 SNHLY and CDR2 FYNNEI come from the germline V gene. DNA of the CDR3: TGTGCCAGCACGGGTGCAGACCAGGGTAATCTTGGCTACACCTTC. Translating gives CASTGADQGNLGYTF.

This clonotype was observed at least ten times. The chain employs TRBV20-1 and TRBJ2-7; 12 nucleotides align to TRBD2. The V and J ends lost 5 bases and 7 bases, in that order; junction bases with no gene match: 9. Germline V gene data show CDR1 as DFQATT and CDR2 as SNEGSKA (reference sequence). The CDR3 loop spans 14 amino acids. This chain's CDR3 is CSASSSGGAREQYF. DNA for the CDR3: TGCAGTGCTTCGTCTAGCGGGGGGGCGCGGGAGCAGTACTTC.

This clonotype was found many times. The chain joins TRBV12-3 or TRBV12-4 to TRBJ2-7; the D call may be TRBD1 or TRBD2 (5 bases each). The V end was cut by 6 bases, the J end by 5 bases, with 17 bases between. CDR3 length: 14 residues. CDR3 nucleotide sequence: TGTGCCAGCAGACCCCGGGACGCCCTGAACGAGCAGTACTTC. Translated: CASRPRDALNEQYF.